This T cell receptor (beta chain) was found in a study of blood T cell repertoires in COVID-19. Overall study: PBMCs, B-cell-depleted T cells, or T cells were the source of the cDNA or gDNA that made up the material.

Using immunoSEQ multiplex PCR, the repertoire was profiled, and TCRdb retains in-frame clones only, with some absent. In the table there are around 57,000 clones, around 90% of which are singletons. Sequencing was done on a sample of peripheral blood. This receptor was identified in a human donor in a cohort sampled during active COVID-19.

CDR3 region: CASSGGHIPEAFF. The DNA for the CDR3 is TGTGCCAGCAGTGGGGGACATATTCCTGAAGCTTTCTTT. The gene calls are TRBV28 and TRBJ1-1; TRBD1 is a possible D gene (6 bases). The CDR3 is made up of 13 amino acids. Looked up from germline, CDR1 is MDHEN and CDR2 is SYDVKM. With 5 bases removed from V and 6 bases from J, the gap between germline ends came to 13 bases.